The 18 T cell receptor beta chains in this list originate from one sample, sequenced in a study of OX40 agonist ivuxolimab in advanced cancers. Repertoires were generated with immunoSEQ multiplex PCR, while TCRdb's copy carries only in-frame clones and drops some. Of 95,000 or so clones listed, 92% are singletons. Material: CD4+ or CD8+ T cells sorted from blood, obtained in a trial of the OX40 agonist ivuxolimab. These receptors came from an adult with an advanced solid tumor such as melanoma, head and neck, liver or kidney cancer.

The chain uses TRBV5-1 and TRBJ2-1; possibly TRBD2 for D (6 bases). The CDR3 runs 15 residues. CDR1 is SGHRS, CDR2 YFSETQ, per germline. Trimming cost V 2 bases and J 6 bases, with 15 bases left between them. Here the CDR3 DNA reads TGCGCCAGCAGCTTTTTAGCTAGCGAGGGCAATGAGCAGTTCTTC. Protein sequence: CASSFLASEGNEQFF.

The V call is TRBV12-1, the J call TRBJ2-6; TRBD2 is the table's D call, not checked against the DNA. TRBV12-1 is annotated as a pseudogene. This CDR3 is built from 16 residues. The CDR3 DNA reads as TGTGCCAGCAGCCCATCCTGCGCTTCTGGGGCCAACGTCCTGACTTTC. This gives the protein CASSPSCASGANVLTF.

The chain links TRBV5-1 to TRBJ2-5; no clear D. Germline V gene sequence: CDR1 SGHRS, CDR2 YFSETQ. There are 16 residues in the CDR3. With 4 bases removed from V and 4 bases from J, the gap between germline ends came to 20 bases. This chain's CDR3 is CASSPLRADPSETQYF. In DNA, the CDR3 is TGCGCCAGCAGCCCACTACGGGCAGACCCTTCAGAGACCCAGTACTTC.

This clone was detected once. The chain combines TRBV6-6 with TRBJ1-5; tentatively, D is TRBD1 (5 bases). V lost 6 bases and J 1 base, leaving 10 bases between the germline ends. CDR1 and CDR2 (germline): MNHNY, SVGAGI (reference sequence). There are 14 residues in the CDR3. In nucleotides, the CDR3 is TGTGCCAGCAGACCCGGGGGGAGCAATCAGCCCCAGCATTTT. Its translation is CASRPGGSNQPQHF.

The chain carries TRBV2 and TRBJ2-2, with 11 bases identical to TRBD1. The CDR3 is 15 amino acids. V gave up 1 base and J gave up 6 bases; unmatched junction bases: 1. The V gene's germline CDR1 is SNHLY and CDR2 FYNNEI. The CDR3 here is CASSEEGQGAGELFF. The CDR3 DNA reads as TGTGCCAGCAGTGAAGAGGGACAGGGGGCCGGGGAGCTGTTTTTT.

The chain has TRBV10-2 and TRBJ2-7, with 7 bases matching TRBD2. This CDR3 spans 16 amino acids. After removal of 2 bases from V and 5 bases from J, the junction contained 12 bases not matched to a gene. The germline V gene encodes CDR1 WSHSY and CDR2 SAAADI. This CDR3 is CASSESGSSGGDEQYF. The CDR3 nucleotides read TGCGCCAGCAGTGAGAGCGGGTCGTCGGGAGGTGACGAGCAGTACTTC.

The rearrangement links TRBV6-6 to TRBJ1-6; 7 bases line up with TRBD1. In germline, CDR1 is MNHNY, CDR2 SVGAGI (reference sequence). V was clipped by 7 bases and J by 5 bases; unmatched bases: 5. CDR3 length equals 14 residues. CDR3 protein: CASKSGTDNSPLHF. The CDR3 DNA sequence: TGTGCCAGCAAATCTGGGACAGATAATTCACCCCTCCACTTT.

In this sample, this clone turned up once. V and J are TRBV27 and TRBJ1-1; TRBD1 aligns across 12 bases. The CDR3 sequence is 15 residues long. The V segment lost 4 bases and the J segment 4 bases; nucleotides outside the gene matches: 4. From germline, CDR1 is MNHEY and CDR2 SMNVEV (reference sequence). The chain's CDR3 is CASSSGGQGATEAFF. DNA for the CDR3: TGTGCCAGCAGTTCAGGGGGACAGGGGGCCACTGAAGCTTTCTTT.

The chain is built from TRBV6-5 and TRBJ1-6; tentatively, D is TRBD1 (5 bases). The CDR3 consists of 15 residues. Trimming removed 5 bases at V and 9 bases at J, with 17 bases between. Germline V CDR1 and CDR2: MNHEY, SVGAGI. CDR3 loop: CASSPGGVLGSPLHF. The CDR3 DNA reads as TGTGCCAGCAGTCCCGGAGGGGTGTTGGGTTCACCCCTCCACTTT.

The J gene is TRBJ1-2, the V gene TRBV2; D call uncertain. The CDR3 totals 10 residues. V lost 7 bases to trimming and J lost 8 bases, with 8 bases between them. Germline values: CDR1 SNHLY, CDR2 FYNNEI. The CDR3 bases are TGTGCCAGCACCTTTAGAGGCTACACCTTC. Protein product: CASTFRGYTF.

This clone was seen a few times. The chain recombines TRBV5-1 with TRBJ2-1; TRBD1 agrees at 9 bases. Germline V gives CDR1 SGHRS, CDR2 YFSETQ. This CDR3 comprises 15 residues. V trimming: 0 bases; J trimming: 7 bases; junction bases outside the gene matches: 5. The CDR3 sequence: CASSLALGQGNEQFF. The CDR3 bases are TGCGCCAGCAGCTTGGCCTTGGGACAGGGAAATGAGCAGTTCTTC.

The V and J genes are TRBV6-1 and TRBJ2-7, with 7 bases matching TRBD2. CDR3 length: 13 amino acids. Germline V CDR1 and CDR2: MNHNS, SASEGT. Germline trimming cut 0 bases from V and 9 bases from J; bases unmatched to any gene: 5. The DNA for the CDR3 is TGTGCCAGCAGTGAAGCGCTAGCGGCGGGGCAGTACTTC. It yields the protein CASSEALAAGQYF.

This chain connects TRBV11-1 to TRBJ2-2, with 8 nucleotides matching TRBD1. Germline CDR1 and CDR2: SGHAT and FQDESV (reference sequence). The CDR3 length is 15 residues. V gave up 2 bases and J gave up 7 bases; unmatched junction bases: 6. The CDR3 sequence: CASSLLTGGIGELFF. The CDR3 DNA reads TGTGCCAGCAGCTTATTAACAGGGGGTATCGGGGAGCTGTTTTTT. Variable domain in full (rest from reference TRBV11-1 and TRBJ2-2): EAEVAQSPRYKITEKSQAVAFWCDPISGHATLYWYRQILGQGPELLVQFQDESVVDDSQLPKDRFSAERLKGVDSTLKIQPAELGDSAMYLCASSLLTGGIGELFFGEGSRLTVL.

The chain combines TRBV5-1 with TRBJ2-5, with TRBD2 matching over 8 bases. CDR3 length: 13 residues. Germline trimming cut 1 base from V and 8 bases from J; bases unmatched to any gene: 4. CDR1 is SGHRS, CDR2 YFSETQ, per germline. The CDR3 loop reads CASSLTSGHTQYF. DNA of the CDR3: TGCGCCAGCAGCTTGACTAGCGGTCATACCCAGTACTTC.

The chain combines TRBV7-8 with TRBJ1-4; 7 bases are shared with TRBD1. V gave up 5 bases and J gave up 7 bases; unmatched junction bases: 7. The germline V gene has CDR1 SGHVS and CDR2 FQNEAQ. This CDR3 spans 14 amino acids. Here the CDR3 reads CASSRGQAGEKLFF. CDR3 coding DNA: TGTGCCAGCAGCCGAGGACAGGCCGGTGAAAAACTGTTTTTT.

The V call is TRBV19, the J call TRBJ1-1; a possible D gene is TRBD1 (6 bases). Trimming pared 3 bases from V and 1 base from J, leaving 15 bases between. The CDR3 runs 16 residues. CDR1 and CDR2 (germline): LNHDA, SQIVND (reference sequence). The CDR3 DNA reads as TGTGCCAGTAGTATGGGGAGTGGCAGGGGGAACACTGAAGCTTTCTTT. Translated: CASSMGSGRGNTEAFF.

V is TRBV11-2 and J is TRBJ1-3; D is unclear. CDR3 size: 13 residues. CDR1 is SGHAT and CDR2 is FQNNGV in the germline V gene. V dropped 7 bases and J dropped 7 bases, with 14 bases sitting between them. This chain's CDR3 is CASTLKVLNTIYF. The DNA for the CDR3 is TGTGCCAGCACCCTAAAGGTGTTGAACACCATATATTTT.

The chain joins TRBV7-8 to TRBJ2-3; TRBD1 agrees at 12 bases. The CDR3 contains 16 residues. CDR1 SGHVS and CDR2 FQNEAQ come from the germline V gene. The V segment lost 2 bases and the J segment 10 bases; nucleotides outside the gene matches: 10. CDR3 protein: CASSLRVGTGGAAQYF. CDR3 sequence (DNA): TGTGCCAGCAGCTTAAGGGTGGGGACAGGGGGCGCGGCGCAGTATTTT.